This T cell receptor (beta chain) emerged from a study of naive CD8 T cells in extremely preterm neonates. There are 15 residues in the CDR3. V was clipped by 2 bases and J by 6 bases; unmatched bases: 6. CDR1 SGDLS and CDR2 YYNGEE come from the germline V gene. This table comes from immunoSEQ multiplex PCR, and its TCRdb copy is limited to in-frame clones, with some not included. The sample lists 7,400 or so clones; 95% to 98% were seen once. Deliveries were elective term cesareans at roughly 37-41 weeks, with no labor or membrane rupture. Sorting kept Annexin V-negative CD3+CD8+CD45RA+CCR7+ naive T cells.

The source material was naive CD8+ T cells from cord blood. This receptor was obtained from a newborn in good health. The chain recombines TRBV9 with TRBJ2-2; 8 nucleotides align to TRBD2. For the CDR3, the DNA is TGTGCCAGCAGCGTGAGCGGGGGTAGTCCCGGGGAGCTGTTTTTT. Amino acid sequence: CASSVSGGSPGELFF.